These 24 T cell receptor beta chains were all obtained from the same sample, sequenced in a study of blood T cell repertoires in COVID-19 (dated by TCRdb to about 2020). The library was generated by the immunoSEQ multiplex PCR assay. The table was pulled from immuneACCESS by TCRdb, which kept in-frame rearrangements only. Such tables lose some clones; where checked, under half of the loss comes from unresolved V genes, and the rest has no known cause. The sample table records 300,000 to 350,000 clones; around 90% of these occur just once. The leading ten clones occupy over 4.5% of the sample. Sequencing was performed on PBMCs or T cells enriched from blood (not recorded which). The receptors were gathered from a man younger than 40 who had recovered from COVID-19.

The chain couples TRBV2 to TRBJ1-2; unclear D gene. The CDR3 has 15 residues. Trimming cost V 2 bases and J 4 bases, with 14 bases left between them. Germline V gene data show CDR1 as SNHLY and CDR2 as FYNNEI. DNA for the CDR3: TGTGCCAGCAGTGAATCTACGGGTGCATTCTATGGCTACACCTTC. This encodes CASSESTGAFYGYTF.

This clone was seen once. V usage is TRBV6-5 and J usage is TRBJ2-2; tentatively, D is TRBD1 (5 bases). Trimming cost V 6 bases and J 6 bases, with 17 bases left between them. The CDR3 length is 15 residues. Germline lookup yields CDR1 MNHEY and CDR2 SVGAGI. CDR3 in amino acids: CASSAPTVLPGELFF. CDR3 in DNA: TGTGCCAGCAGCGCTCCGACAGTCCTCCCCGGGGAGCTGTTTTTT.

The rearrangement links TRBV30 to TRBJ2-1, with 10 bases that match TRBD2. V lost 0 bases, J lost 7 bases, and 9 bases stayed unmatched. There are 16 residues in the CDR3. CDR1 is GTSNPN and CDR2 is SVGIG in the germline V gene (reference sequence). CDR3 protein: CAWSVQLLAGRNEQFF. CDR3 nucleotide sequence: TGTGCCTGGAGTGTACAGTTACTAGCGGGGAGGAATGAGCAGTTCTTC. Variable domain in full (rest from reference TRBV30 and TRBJ2-1): SQTIHQWPATLVQPVGSPLSLECTVEGTSNPNLYWYRQAAGRGLQLLFYSVGIGQISSEVPQNLSASRPQDRQFILSSKKLLLSDSGFYLCAWSVQLLAGRNEQFFGPGTRLTVL.

The gene calls are TRBV3-1 (or the pseudogene TRBV3-2) and TRBJ2-7; TRBD1 aligns across 10 bases. Germline CDR1 LGHDT, CDR2 YNNKEL (reference sequence). The J segment lost 3 bases and the V segment lost 0 bases, leaving 8 bases of the junction unmatched. The CDR3 spans 17 residues. As DNA, the CDR3 is TGTGCCAGCAGCCAAGATGGGACAGGGGAGGCCTACTACGAGCAGTACTTC. It is translated as CASSQDGTGEAYYEQYF.

CDR3 coding DNA: TGTGCCAGCAGTGAAGACCCCCAGGGGGGTGGTAATGAGCAGTTCTTC. Amino acids: CASSEDPQGGGNEQFF. V and J are TRBV2 and TRBJ2-1; tentative D call: TRBD1 (7 bases). Germline CDR1 reads SNHLY; CDR2 reads FYNNEI. This CDR3 spans 16 amino acids. V was shortened by 1 base and J by 7 bases, with 17 bases between the two germline ends.

J is TRBJ2-1 and V is TRBV9; D perhaps matches TRBD1 (5 bases). Germline lookup yields CDR1 SGDLS and CDR2 YYNGEE. CDR3 length: 14 amino acids. Trimming shortened V by 0 bases and J by 6 bases, and 10 bases separated the two germline ends. The CDR3 is CASSVAGMSNEQFF. In DNA form, the CDR3 reads TGTGCCAGCAGCGTAGCAGGGATGAGCAATGAGCAGTTCTTC.

V gene TRBV7-2 combines with J gene TRBJ1-2; D is uncertain. Germline assignment: CDR1 SGHTA and CDR2 FQGNSA. The V gene lost 5 bases and the J gene lost 3 bases, with 16 bases spanning the gap. This CDR3 has 15 amino acids. The CDR3 coding sequence is TGTGCCAGCAGCAATCCCCGGTCCATCTACTATGGCTACACCTTC. As protein: CASSNPRSIYYGYTF.

The chain joins TRBV7-9 to TRBJ1-2, with D unclear. The V gene's germline CDR1 is SEHNR and CDR2 FQNEAQ (reference sequence). CDR3 size: 14 residues. Trimming took 5 bases from V and 2 from J, leaving 12 bases between them. The DNA of the CDR3 is TGTGCCAGCAGCCCTCAACCAGGCAACTATGGCTACACCTTC. This translates into CASSPQPGNYGYTF.

This clone was detected once. The chain employs TRBV5-1 and TRBJ2-7; a possible D gene is TRBD2 (6 bases). The CDR3 runs to 13 residues. Trimming removed 0 bases at V and 7 bases at J, with 11 bases between. The germline V gene encodes CDR1 SGHRS and CDR2 YFSETQ. The CDR3 loop is CASSLAEGWEQYF. In DNA form, the CDR3 reads TGCGCCAGCAGCTTGGCGGAGGGATGGGAGCAGTACTTC.

This clone was recorded only once. The chain has TRBV11-2 and TRBJ2-1; 8 nucleotides line up with TRBD1. The junction had 6 bases not matched to a gene; V was cut back by 5 bases and J by 6 bases. Germline CDR1 and CDR2: SGHAT and FQNNGV. The CDR3 has 14 residues. CDR3 loop: CASSPWDRSNEQFF. The CDR3 DNA reads TGTGCCAGCAGCCCCTGGGACAGGAGCAATGAGCAGTTCTTC. Together with reference TRBV11-2 and TRBJ2-1, the CDR3 gives the full variable domain: EAGVAQSPRYKIIEKRQSVAFWCNPISGHATLYWYQQILGQGPKLLIQFQNNGVVDDSQLPKDRFSAERLKGVDSTLKIQPAKLEDSAVYLCASSPWDRSNEQFFGPGTRLTVL.

This chain connects TRBV27 to TRBJ1-6; tentatively, D is TRBD1 (5 bases). The CDR3 is made up of 17 amino acids. V lost 5 bases and J lost 10, with 24 bases in between. Germline CDR1 is MNHEY and CDR2 is SMNVEV (reference sequence). CDR3 in DNA: TGTGCCAGCAGTCCCTTGGGGACCCTGGGGGGGAACTCACCCCTCCACTTT. Translating gives CASSPLGTLGGNSPLHF.

This sequence joins TRBV4-1 and TRBJ2-7; a possible D gene is TRBD2 (5 bases). CDR3 length equals 15 residues. Germline assignment: CDR1 MGHRA and CDR2 YSYEKL. V shed 3 bases and J shed 4 bases, with 16 bases lying between them. In DNA, the CDR3 is TGCGCCAGCAGCCACTCTCGAGAGGGTAGTTACGAGCAGTACTTC. The encoded protein is CASSHSREGSYEQYF.

The chain links TRBV5-1 to TRBJ1-4; a possible D gene is TRBD1 (6 bases). Per the germline V gene, CDR1 is SGHRS and CDR2 is YFSETQ. Trimming stripped 4 bases from V and 0 bases from J, with 13 bases between. The CDR3 is 16 amino acids. This chain's CDR3 is CASSGGDTATNEKLFF. The CDR3 region has the DNA TGCGCCAGCAGCGGGGGGGACACAGCAACTAATGAAAAACTGTTTTTT.

The V call is TRBV24-1, the J call TRBJ2-3; D is perhaps TRBD2 (6 bases). Deletions cut 7 bases from V and 1 base from J, with 11 bases between. Germline V gene lookup returns CDR1 KGHDR and CDR2 SFDVKD. The CDR3 runs to 14 residues. The CDR3 loop reads CATRWASGTDTQYF. For the CDR3, the DNA is TGTGCCACCAGGTGGGCTAGCGGCACAGATACGCAGTATTTT.

The chain has TRBV3-1 (or the pseudogene TRBV3-2) and TRBJ1-5, with 9 bases lining up with TRBD1. The CDR3 loop spans 14 amino acids. Germline lookup yields CDR1 LGHDT and CDR2 YNNKEL (reference sequence). V trimming: 4 bases; J trimming: 7 bases; junction bases outside the gene matches: 5. The CDR3 spells CASSPGTGRQPQHF. Here the CDR3 DNA reads TGTGCCAGCAGCCCCGGGACAGGGAGGCAGCCCCAGCATTTT.

The chain uses TRBV5-1 and TRBJ2-1, with TRBD1 as a possible D gene (6 bases). The CDR3 runs 14 residues. Germline V gives CDR1 SGHRS, CDR2 YFSETQ. V dropped 2 bases and J dropped 6 bases, with 12 bases sitting between them. CDR3 residues: CASSLQGVSNEQFF. CDR3 DNA sequence: TGCGCCAGCAGCTTACAGGGAGTAAGCAATGAGCAGTTCTTC.

This chain connects TRBV28 to TRBJ1-2, with TRBD1 matching over 8 bases. The CDR3 loop spans 17 amino acids. The ends lost 2 bases at V and 2 bases at J; junction bases unmatched: 10. The V gene's germline CDR1 is MDHEN and CDR2 SYDVKM. The CDR3, as DNA: TGTGCCAGCAGTTTACCTTACCGGGACAGGAGGAACTATGGCTACACCTTC. This sequence encodes CASSLPYRDRRNYGYTF.

V is TRBV7-2 and J is TRBJ1-3, with D perhaps matching TRBD1 (6 bases). This CDR3 has 15 residues. Germline-derived CDR1 and CDR2 are SGHTA and FQGNSA. Trimming removed 2 bases at V and 0 bases at J, with 8 bases between. The DNA for the CDR3 is TGTGCCAGCAGCTTAAGGGGGATCTCTGGAAACACCATATATTTT. As protein: CASSLRGISGNTIYF.

This clone appeared a single time. The chain employs TRBV4-1 and TRBJ2-2, with D maybe TRBD2 (6 bases). CDR1 MGHRA and CDR2 YSYEKL come from the germline V gene. CDR3 length equals 16 residues. With 3 bases removed from V and 5 bases from J, the gap between germline ends came to 16 bases. The CDR3 sequence is CASSQDHTGGTGELFF. The DNA of the CDR3 is TGCGCCAGCAGCCAGGACCATACAGGAGGGACCGGGGAGCTGTTTTTT.

J is TRBJ1-2 and V is TRBV6-5; 7 bases line up with TRBD1. CDR1 is MNHEY and CDR2 is SVGAGI in the germline V gene. V lost 4 bases, J lost 2 bases, and 7 bases stayed unmatched. This CDR3 has 15 residues. The CDR3 spells CASSSYIQGNYGYTF. CDR3 coding DNA: TGTGCCAGCAGTTCCTATATACAGGGGAACTATGGCTACACCTTC.

The gene calls are TRBV27 and TRBJ2-7; 14 nucleotides line up with TRBD2. V dropped 5 bases and J dropped 0; count of bases not matched to a gene: 15. The germline gives CDR1 MNHEY, CDR2 SMNVEV (reference sequence). The CDR3 loop spans 20 amino acids. CDR3 DNA sequence: TGTGCCAGCAGTCTACTCGCCACGGGACTAGCGGGGGCGTTCTCCTACGAGCAGTACTTC. This encodes CASSLLATGLAGAFSYEQYF.

This clone was detected only a few times. The chain recombines TRBV19 with TRBJ2-1; TRBD1 aligns across 8 bases. Germline CDR1 and CDR2: LNHDA and SQIVND (reference sequence). The CDR3 loop spans 15 amino acids. Trimming took 7 bases from V and 3 from J; bases not matched to a gene: 8. The chain's CDR3 is CASMSSRGRYNEQFF. In DNA, the CDR3 is TGTGCCAGTATGTCCAGCAGGGGGCGCTACAATGAGCAGTTCTTC.

The chain links TRBV3-1 (or the pseudogene TRBV3-2) to TRBJ2-4; the match to TRBD2 covers 7 bases. Germline CDR1 and CDR2: LGHDT and YNNKEL (reference sequence). The V segment lost 0 bases and the J segment 6 bases; nucleotides outside the gene matches: 8. The CDR3 consists of 16 residues. CDR3 loop: CASSQEYLSGGNIQYF. The DNA for the CDR3 is TGTGCCAGCAGCCAAGAGTATCTGTCGGGGGGAAACATTCAGTACTTC.

The V call is TRBV14, the J call TRBJ2-3; 10 positions match TRBD2. In germline, CDR1 is SGHDN, CDR2 FVKESK. There are 16 residues in the CDR3. The V and J ends lost 4 bases and 3 bases, in that order; junction bases with no gene match: 7. In DNA, the CDR3 is TGTGCCAGCAGCCTTGTGACGGGACTAGCGACAGATACGCAGTATTTT. It translates to CASSLVTGLATDTQYF.